This T cell receptor (beta chain) was recorded in a study of blood T cell repertoires in COVID-19. Germline CDR1 is MNHNY and CDR2 is SVGAGI (reference sequence). The CDR3 consists of 14 residues. V lost 0 bases and J 4 bases, leaving 7 bases between the germline ends. Libraries were prepared by immunoSEQ multiplex PCR; TCRdb keeps only in-frame clonotypes and omits some of them. The sample records about 190,000 clones, approximately 90% being singletons. This receptor was taken from a human donor in a cohort sampled during active COVID-19. Sequencing input: peripheral blood. The chain links TRBV6-6 to TRBJ2-1; D is ambiguous. Here the CDR3 reads CASSYSTVYNEQFF. The CDR3 DNA sequence: TGTGCCAGCAGTTACTCCACAGTGTACAATGAGCAGTTCTTC.